This passage covers 29 T cell receptor beta chains from one sample sequenced in a study of cytomegalovirus exposure and HLA in healthy donors. Researchers ran the PCR with 60 Vbeta and 13 Jbeta primers. Repertoires were generated with immunoSEQ multiplex PCR, while TCRdb's copy carries only in-frame clones and drops some. The sample yields roughly 80,000 clones, 70% to 85% seen once. Source material: PBMCs. The receptors were gathered from a woman in her fifties or sixties in good health and CMV-seronegative.

The V call is TRBV5-6, the J call TRBJ2-7; 7 bases align to TRBD1. The V gene end was trimmed by 3 bases and the J gene end by 5 bases; junction bases not matched to a gene: 8. There are 14 residues in the CDR3. Germline-derived CDR1 and CDR2 are SGHDT and YYEEEE. The CDR3 loop reads CASSYMTGIDEQYF. The CDR3 coding sequence is TGTGCCAGCAGCTATATGACAGGGATCGACGAGCAGTACTTC.

This rearrangement joins TRBV10-3 to TRBJ1-1; D uncertain. The CDR3 spans 11 residues. Trimming removed 5 bases at V and 2 bases at J, with 3 bases between. The germline gives CDR1 ENHRY, CDR2 SYGVKD. CDR3 amino acids: CAISTNTEAFF. The CDR3 DNA sequence: TGTGCCATCAGTACAAACACTGAAGCTTTCTTT.

The chain recombines TRBV28 with TRBJ2-1, with TRBD2 matching over 10 bases. This CDR3 has 15 residues. CDR1 and CDR2 (germline): MDHEN, SYDVKM. The V segment lost 10 bases and the J segment 7 bases; nucleotides outside the gene matches: 13. The CDR3 DNA reads TGTGCCACCTCGTCAGCGGGAGGGGCCGGAAATGAGCAGTTCTTC. It encodes CATSSAGGAGNEQFF.

The genes are TRBV2 and TRBJ1-5; no reliable D call. There are 15 residues in the CDR3. Trimming removed 8 bases at V and 0 bases at J, with 14 bases between. The germline gives CDR1 SNHLY, CDR2 FYNNEI. CDR3 coding DNA: TGTGCCAGCGGTGGAAGAGGGTATAGCAATCAGCCCCAGCATTTT. It specifies CASGGRGYSNQPQHF.

This chain links TRBV15 with TRBJ1-5; TRBD1 is a possible D gene (6 bases). The CDR3 loop spans 15 amino acids. V gave up 6 bases and J gave up 0 bases, with 12 bases separating them. Per germline, CDR1 LNHNV and CDR2 YYDKDF (reference sequence). In DNA form, the CDR3 reads TGTGCCACCAGAGGACAGCTGGATAGCAATCAGCCCCAGCATTTT. This gives the protein CATRGQLDSNQPQHF. Variable domain in full (rest from reference TRBV15 and TRBJ1-5): DAMVIQNPRYQVTQFGKPVTLSCSQTLNHNVMYWYQQKSSQAPKLLFHYYDKDFNNEADTPDNFQSRRPNTSFCFLDIRSPGLGDTAMYLCATRGQLDSNQPQHFGDGTRLSIL.

The chain combines TRBV7-9 with TRBJ2-1; D may be TRBD2 (6 bases). Trimming left V 6 bases short and J 6 bases short, with 15 bases between. The CDR3 loop spans 14 amino acids. Germline lookup yields CDR1 SEHNR and CDR2 FQNEAQ (reference sequence). Here the CDR3 DNA reads TGTGCCAGCAGTTACGGAGGGACGCTCAATGAGCAGTTCTTC. Its translation is CASSYGGTLNEQFF.

The chain combines TRBV7-8 with TRBJ2-5; D gene unclear. V lost 5 bases, J lost 2 bases, and 15 bases lay in between. In germline, CDR1 is SGHVS, CDR2 FQNEAQ. The CDR3 totals 15 residues. The CDR3 protein is CASSPVEEYQETQYF. In nucleotides, the CDR3 is TGTGCCAGCAGCCCCGTCGAAGAGTATCAAGAGACCCAGTACTTC.

This clone was found once. The chain couples TRBV5-1 to TRBJ2-2; D may be TRBD1 (6 bases). Trimming left V 4 bases short and J 2 bases short, with 12 bases between. Germline CDR1 is SGHRS and CDR2 is YFSETQ. CDR3 size: 15 residues. Here the CDR3 DNA reads TGCGCCAGCAGCCCATGGACAGTTAACACCGGGGAGCTGTTTTTT. It specifies CASSPWTVNTGELFF.

J is TRBJ2-1 and V is TRBV5-4; 8 nucleotides line up with TRBD1. V was clipped by 3 bases and J by 0 bases; unmatched bases: 2. The CDR3 spans 15 residues. Germline V lookup: CDR1 SGHNT, CDR2 YYREEE (reference sequence). CDR3 amino acids: CASSYDRGSYNEQFF. DNA of the CDR3: TGTGCCAGCAGCTACGACAGGGGCTCCTACAATGAGCAGTTCTTC.

The chain recombines TRBV9 with TRBJ2-7, with 11 bases that match TRBD2. Trimming removed 3 bases from V and 7 bases from J; junction bases left unmatched: 9. The germline gives CDR1 SGDLS, CDR2 YYNGEE. CDR3 length: 15 amino acids. The CDR3 region has the DNA TGTGCCAGCAGCGACGTAGCGGGAGGGCCGGGAGAGCAGTACTTC. Its protein product is CASSDVAGGPGEQYF.

This clone was seen more than once but under ten times. The chain combines TRBV25-1 with TRBJ2-1; D perhaps matches TRBD1 (6 bases). The CDR3 contains 16 residues. Germline-derived CDR1 and CDR2 are MGHDK and SYGVNS. Trimming left V 3 bases short and J 5 bases short, with 17 bases between. CDR3 bases: TGTGCCAGCAGTGACCCGGACAGCGTAATAGACAATGAGCAGTTCTTC. This codes for CASSDPDSVIDNEQFF. Using reference TRBV25-1 and TRBJ2-1 for the parts outside the CDR3, the full variable domain is EADIYQTPRYLVIGTGKKITLECSQTMGHDKMYWYQQDPGMELHLIHYSYGVNSTEKGDLSSESTVSRIRTEHFPLTLESARPSHTSQYLCASSDPDSVIDNEQFFGPGTRLTVL.

The chain has TRBV7-9 and TRBJ2-7, with a possible D match to TRBD1 (6 bases). The V end lost 1 base, the J end lost 0 bases, and 13 bases lay between the germline ends. Per the germline V gene, CDR1 is SEHNR and CDR2 is FQNEAQ (reference sequence). This CDR3 has 16 residues. DNA of the CDR3: TGTGCCAGCAGCTTAGGATGGACAGCAAGCTCCTACGAGCAGTACTTC. Translated, it gives CASSLGWTASSYEQYF.

The gene calls are TRBV14 and TRBJ2-5, with D possibly being TRBD1 (6 bases). CDR1 is SGHDN, CDR2 FVKESK, per germline. V lost 0 bases, J lost 2 bases, and 16 bases lay in between. The CDR3 extends over 17 amino acids. The CDR3 is CASSQDEGHVLQETQYF. The CDR3 DNA follows: TGTGCCAGCAGCCAAGATGAGGGACACGTTCTACAAGAGACCCAGTACTTC.

The chain joins TRBV19 to TRBJ1-1, with 7 nucleotides matching TRBD1. Per the germline V gene, CDR1 is LNHDA and CDR2 is SQIVND (reference sequence). Losses at the gene ends were 5 bases for V and 1 base for J; bases not matched to a gene: 4. The CDR3 runs 14 residues. The CDR3 loop is CASSATGRNTEAFF. The CDR3, as DNA: TGTGCCAGTAGTGCGACAGGGCGGAACACTGAAGCTTTCTTT.

The V and J genes are TRBV19 and TRBJ2-1; no firm D call. Germline values: CDR1 LNHDA, CDR2 SQIVND (reference sequence). V lost 2 bases and J 0 bases, leaving 8 bases between the germline ends. This CDR3 contains 15 residues. The CDR3 is CASSISRSSYNEQFF. The CDR3 region has the DNA TGTGCCAGTAGTATAAGTCGGAGCTCCTACAATGAGCAGTTCTTC.

The V and J genes are TRBV7-9 and TRBJ1-5, with 7 bases fitting TRBD1. V lost 4 bases, J lost 4 bases, and 7 bases stayed unmatched. The germline V gene has CDR1 SEHNR and CDR2 FQNEAQ (reference sequence). The CDR3 is 15 amino acids. CDR3 sequence (DNA): TGTGCCAGCAGCTCTGACAGGGACCTTAATCAGCCCCAGCATTTT. This translates into CASSSDRDLNQPQHF.

CDR3 sequence (DNA): TGTGCCAGCAGTGAGGGGGGGGCACGGTACTATGGCTACACCTTC. It specifies CASSEGGARYYGYTF. This chain joins TRBV6-1 and TRBJ1-2, with a weak D call TRBD1 (6 bases). V was clipped by 3 bases and J by 3 bases, with 14 bases between them. Germline CDR1 MNHNS, CDR2 SASEGT. The CDR3 consists of 15 residues.

The CDR3 is CASSRGGAENEKLFF. DNA of the CDR3: TGTGCCAGCAGCAGGGGGGGGGCCGAGAATGAAAAACTGTTTTTT. The chain recombines TRBV5-4 with TRBJ1-4; D is perhaps TRBD1 (6 bases). CDR3 length: 15 residues. Germline CDR1 is SGHNT and CDR2 is YYREEE (reference sequence). Trimming took 4 bases from V and 5 from J, leaving 15 bases between them.

The chain links TRBV28 to TRBJ2-3; 11 bases are a match to TRBD1. The CDR3 has 16 residues. Germline CDR1 MDHEN, CDR2 SYDVKM. The V segment lost 3 bases and the J segment 5 bases; nucleotides outside the gene matches: 7. CDR3 protein: CASSFPGQGARDTQYF. Written as DNA, the CDR3 is TGTGCCAGCAGTTTTCCCGGACAGGGGGCCAGAGATACGCAGTATTTT.

The rearrangement uses TRBV28 and TRBJ2-7, with 8 bases lining up with TRBD2. The V and J ends lost 7 bases and 0 bases, in that order; junction bases with no gene match: 17. CDR1 is MDHEN and CDR2 is SYDVKM in the germline V gene. The CDR3 totals 18 residues. CDR3 DNA sequence: TGTGCCAGCACCGCCCCTCCCGGGACTAGTAAGAGCTCCTACGAGCAGTACTTC. Protein: CASTAPPGTSKSSYEQYF.

The genes are TRBV6-6 and TRBJ1-1; 8 bases are shared with TRBD1. CDR1 is MNHNY and CDR2 is SVGAGI in the germline V gene (reference sequence). J lost 1 base, V lost 2 bases, and 3 bases had no gene match. CDR3 length equals 15 residues. CDR3 coding DNA: TGTGCCAGCAGTTACAACGGACAGGGGAACACTGAAGCTTTCTTT. This translates into CASSYNGQGNTEAFF.

The CDR3 loop is CSASGTGENYEQYV. CDR3 bases: TGCAGCGCATCCGGGACAGGGGAAAACTACGAGCAGTACGTC. The V call is TRBV29-1, the J call TRBJ2-7; 10 bases are a match to TRBD1. Germline V gene lookup returns CDR1 SQVTM and CDR2 ANQGSEA. CDR3 length equals 14 residues. V was clipped by 7 bases and J by 3 bases; unmatched bases: 9.

CDR3 bases: TGTGCCAGCAGCTTGGCGGTAAGGCTGACAGGGACCTATGGCTACACCTTC. Protein: CASSLAVRLTGTYGYTF. The chain employs TRBV5-5 and TRBJ1-2; 7 nucleotides line up with TRBD1. There are 17 residues in the CDR3. The V and J ends lost 0 bases and 4 bases, in that order; junction bases with no gene match: 12. Germline CDR1 and CDR2: SGHKS and YYEKEE (reference sequence).

The rearrangement links TRBV7-9 to TRBJ2-1, with 7 bases matching TRBD2. The CDR3 consists of 19 residues. V was pared by 5 bases and J by 6 bases, with 22 bases of the junction left unmatched. Germline CDR1 and CDR2: SEHNR and FQNEAQ (reference sequence). The CDR3 DNA reads TGTGCCAGCAGCGCCGGCTTCGGGAAGCGGGGCGAAGGAGTCAATGAGCAGTTCTTC. This codes for CASSAGFGKRGEGVNEQFF.

The chain couples TRBV7-9 to TRBJ2-3, with 10 bases that match TRBD2. The V gene end was trimmed by 2 bases and the J gene end by 5 bases; junction bases not matched to a gene: 4. The CDR3 is made up of 15 amino acids. CDR1 is SEHNR and CDR2 is FQNEAQ in the germline V gene (reference sequence). The DNA of the CDR3 is TGTGCCAGCAGCTTAATTAGCGGGGGGCTAGATACGCAGTATTTT. Its protein product is CASSLISGGLDTQYF.

The chain recombines TRBV10-3 with TRBJ1-2; D gene uncertain. Germline CDR1 is ENHRY and CDR2 is SYGVKD. The length of the CDR3 is 13 residues. Trimming removed 3 bases at V and 5 bases at J, with 10 bases between. CDR3 DNA: TGTGCCATCAGTGAAGACTCGGGGTATGGCTACACCTTC. This sequence encodes CAISEDSGYGYTF.

The CDR3 reads CASSGQAANYGYTF. In DNA, the CDR3 is TGTGCCAGTAGCGGACAGGCCGCGAACTATGGCTACACCTTC. V gene TRBV19 combines with J gene TRBJ1-2, with TRBD1 matching 7 bases. V lost 6 bases and J lost 2; bases outside the gene matches: 6. The CDR3 runs 14 residues. The germline gives CDR1 LNHDA, CDR2 SQIVND (reference sequence).

The V gene is TRBV5-1, the J gene TRBJ2-1; 12 bases agree with TRBD2. CDR1 is SGHRS and CDR2 is YFSETQ in the germline V gene. This CDR3 contains 15 residues. The V and J ends lost 10 bases and 8 bases, in that order; junction bases with no gene match: 13. The chain's CDR3 is CASRVTLAGGDEQFF. The CDR3 nucleotides are TGCGCCTCCAGAGTCACACTAGCGGGAGGAGATGAGCAGTTCTTC.

This chain links TRBV2 with TRBJ2-5; TRBD1 matches at 9 bases. The CDR3 consists of 16 residues. Germline values: CDR1 SNHLY, CDR2 FYNNEI. The trim removed 5 bases at V and 4 bases at J, leaving 11 bases unmatched. CDR3 DNA sequence: TGTGCCAGCAGTCAACTTGGAAGACAGGGGGGAGAGACCCAGTACTTC. Protein: CASSQLGRQGGETQYF.